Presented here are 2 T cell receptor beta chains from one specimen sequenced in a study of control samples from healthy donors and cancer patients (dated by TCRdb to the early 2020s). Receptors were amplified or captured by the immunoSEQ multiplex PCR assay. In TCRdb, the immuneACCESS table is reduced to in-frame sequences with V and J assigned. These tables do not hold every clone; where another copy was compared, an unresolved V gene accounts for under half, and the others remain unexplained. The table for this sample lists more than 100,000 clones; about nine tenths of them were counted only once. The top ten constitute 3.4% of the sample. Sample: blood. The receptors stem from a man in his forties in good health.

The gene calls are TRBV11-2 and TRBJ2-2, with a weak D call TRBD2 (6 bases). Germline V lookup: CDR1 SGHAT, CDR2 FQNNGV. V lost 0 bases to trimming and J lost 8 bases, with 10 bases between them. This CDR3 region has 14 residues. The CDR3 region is CASSLDPGVGELFF. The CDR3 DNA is TGTGCCAGCAGCTTAGATCCGGGGGTTGGGGAGCTGTTTTTT.

In DNA form, the CDR3 reads TGTGCCTGGAGGGGAGACTCCTACGAGCAGTACTTC. It translates to CAWRGDSYEQYF. The V call is TRBV30, the J call TRBJ2-7, with D tentatively TRBD2 (5 bases). Per germline, CDR1 GTSNPN and CDR2 SVGIG (reference sequence). Deletions cut 3 bases from V and 0 bases from J, with 6 bases between. The CDR3 is made up of 12 amino acids.